This T cell receptor (beta chain) was identified in a study of T-cell memory formation after mild COVID-19. Study results and limitations: CD4+ contracting clones lay mainly in CM and EM, CD8+ ones in EMRA.

Details on this clonotype: Its specificity is not known.

Germline assignment: CDR1 SGHAT and CDR2 FQNNGV. The CDR3 has 17 residues. After removal of 0 bases from V and 0 bases from J, the junction contained 4 bases not matched to a gene. TCRdb used MiXCR to reprocess the 5' RACE reads, holding one entry per CDR3 protein. Counted here are 550,000 to 700,000 distinct CDR3 sequences, over 15% occurring once; the ten biggest clones make up around 12%. Sequenced input: PBMCs or a T cell subset sorted from them (not recorded which). The chain couples TRBV11-2 to TRBJ2-1, with 8 positions matching TRBD2. The clonotype was recovered from an adult woman who had mild COVID-19 (a few samples of this study predate the infection). Cell type and time point are not known. For the CDR3, the DNA is TGTGCCAGCAGCTTAGAAGCGGGGGCAATCTCCTACAATGAGCAGTTCTTC. Its translation: CASSLEAGAISYNEQFF.